This entry is about one TCR beta chain. Seattle enrolled patients during active infection and tracked them longitudinally. This specimen belongs to a study of blood T cell repertoires in COVID-19. Generated by immunoSEQ multiplex PCR, the TCRdb table keeps only in-frame clones and is missing some. The sample lists tens of thousands of clones; about 83% were seen once. Germline CDR1 and CDR2: SGHVS and FNYEAQ. J was trimmed by 4 bases and V by 1 base; bases with no gene match: 5. The CDR3 loop spans 16 amino acids. Material: peripheral blood. This rearrangement joins TRBV7-6 to TRBJ2-3; 10 bases agree with TRBD2. The origin of this receptor is a woman aged 60-75 years with COVID-19, enrolled during active disease. The CDR3 DNA sequence: TGTGCCAGCAGCTTAGTAGCGGGGGGCAGCGCAGATACGCAGTATTTT. As protein: CASSLVAGGSADTQYF.